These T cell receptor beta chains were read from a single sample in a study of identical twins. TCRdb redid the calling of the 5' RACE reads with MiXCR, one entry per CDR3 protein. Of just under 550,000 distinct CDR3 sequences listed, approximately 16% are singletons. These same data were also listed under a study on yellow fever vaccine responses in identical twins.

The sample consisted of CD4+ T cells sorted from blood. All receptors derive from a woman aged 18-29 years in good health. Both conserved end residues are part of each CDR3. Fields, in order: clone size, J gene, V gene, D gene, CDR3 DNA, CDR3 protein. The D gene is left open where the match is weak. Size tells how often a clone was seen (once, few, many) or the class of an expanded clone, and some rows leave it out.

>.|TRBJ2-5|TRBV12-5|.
TGTGCTAGTGGTTTGATCATAAGTAAGTTACAAGAGACCCAGTACTTC
CASGLIISKLQETQYF
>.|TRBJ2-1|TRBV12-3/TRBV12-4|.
TGTGCCAGCAATCCTTCGGGTTCGAGGGGAAATGAGCAGTTCTTC
CASNPSGSRGNEQFF
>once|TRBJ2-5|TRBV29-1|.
TGCAGCGTCGTTGGAGACCAAGAGACCCAGTACTTC
CSVVGDQETQYF
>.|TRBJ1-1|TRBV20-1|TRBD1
TGCAGTGCCTACGACAGGGGGAACACTGAAGCTTTCTTT
CSAYDRGNTEAFF
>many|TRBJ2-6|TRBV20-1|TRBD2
TGCAGTGCTAGCCCCTTAGCGGGGGGCAGTTCTGGGGCCAACGTCCTGACTTTC
CSASPLAGGSSGANVLTF
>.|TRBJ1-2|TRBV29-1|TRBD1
TGCAGCGTTTCCCCTCCGGCCCAAACAGGGGACGCCAACTATGGCTACACCTTC
CSVSPPAQTGDANYGYTF
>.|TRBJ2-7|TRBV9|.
TGTGCCAGCAGCCAAACAGGGCTTGGTGGCGAGCAGTACTTC
CASSQTGLGGEQYF
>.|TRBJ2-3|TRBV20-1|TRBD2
TGCAGTGCTAGAATGTTAGCGGGGGAGTCAGACGGGGCGCAGTATTTT
CSARMLAGESDGAQYF
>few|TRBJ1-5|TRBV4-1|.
TGCGCCAGCAGCCAAGAGGTGACAGATAGCAATCAGCCCCAGCATTTT
CASSQEVTDSNQPQHF
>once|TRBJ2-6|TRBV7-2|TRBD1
TGTGCCAGCAGCGCAGCGACAGGGGGCTGGTCTGGGGCCAACGTCCTGACTTTC
CASSAATGGWSGANVLTF
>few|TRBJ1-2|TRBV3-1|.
TGTGCCAGCAGCCCCGGACAAAACTATGTCTACACCTTC
CASSPGQNYVYTF
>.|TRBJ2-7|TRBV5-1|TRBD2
TGCGCCAGCAGCCGCCGGGAGGGGTGGTCCTACGAGCAGTACTTC
CASSRREGWSYEQYF
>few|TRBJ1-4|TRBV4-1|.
TGCGCCAGCAGCCAAGGAGGGCTGGTTGAAAAACTGTTTTTT
CASSQGGLVEKLFF
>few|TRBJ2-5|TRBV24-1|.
TGTGCCACCAGTGATCCAGCCGCAGACACGACCCAAGAGACCCAGTACTTC
CATSDPAADTTQETQYF
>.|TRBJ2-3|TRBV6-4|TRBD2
TGTGCCAGCAGTGACCCCGGGACTAGCGGGGGGCCACGTCTTAGCACAGATACGCAGTATTTT
CASSDPGTSGGPRLSTDTQYF
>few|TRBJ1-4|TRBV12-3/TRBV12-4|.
TGTGCCAGCAGTTTTTTTGGCAGGTCTCGTGAAAAACTGTTTTTT
CASSFFGRSREKLFF
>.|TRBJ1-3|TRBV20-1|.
TGCAGTGCTAGGGACAGCCTTCGAAGCTCTGGAAACACCATATATTTT
CSARDSLRSSGNTIYF
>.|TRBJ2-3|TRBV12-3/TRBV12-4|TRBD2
TGTGCCAGCAAGTTTTGGGGACTAGCGGGAGGCCATGGGAGCACAGATACGCAGTATTTT
CASKFWGLAGGHGSTDTQYF
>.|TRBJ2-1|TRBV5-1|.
TGCGCCAGCAGCAGGATGGCGGGTGGAAATGAGCAGTTCTTC
CASSRMAGGNEQFF
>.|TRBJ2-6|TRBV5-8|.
TGTGCCAGCAGCTTGTTTCGGTCTTCTGGGGCCAACGTCCTGACTTTC
CASSLFRSSGANVLTF
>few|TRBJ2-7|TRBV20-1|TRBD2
TGCAGTGCACCCATGAGGTGGGAGGGTCGCTACGAGCAGTACTTC
CSAPMRWEGRYEQYF
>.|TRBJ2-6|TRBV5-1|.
TGCGCCAGCAGCTTGGCCCCCATCTCTGGGGCCAACGTCCTGACTTTC
CASSLAPISGANVLTF
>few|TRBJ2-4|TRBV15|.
TGTGCCACCAGCAGAGCTCCCCTGGGGGGGCAAAACATTCAGTACTTC
CATSRAPLGGQNIQYF
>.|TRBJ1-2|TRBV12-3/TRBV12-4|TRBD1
TGTGCCAGCATGGGACAGCCGTTATATGGCTACACCTTC
CASMGQPLYGYTF
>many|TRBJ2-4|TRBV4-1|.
TGCGCCAGCAGCCAAGGTCCCGGGACAGCCAAAAACATTCAGTACTTC
CASSQGPGTAKNIQYF
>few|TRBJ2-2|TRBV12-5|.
TGTGCTAGCAGATTTCCCACCGGGACGACGAACACCGGGGAGCTGTTTTTT
CASRFPTGTTNTGELFF
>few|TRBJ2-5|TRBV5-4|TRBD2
TGTGCCAGCAGCTCCCGGGAGGGGGGGGAGACCCAGTACTTC
CASSSREGGETQYF
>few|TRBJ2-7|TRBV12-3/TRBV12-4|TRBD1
TGTGCCAGCAGTTCCCGCGGACAGGGAAAGGGCTCCGAGCAGTACTTC
CASSSRGQGKGSEQYF
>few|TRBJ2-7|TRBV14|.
TGTGCCAGCAGTCGGACAGCGACTTTATCCTACGAGCAGTACTTC
CASSRTATLSYEQYF
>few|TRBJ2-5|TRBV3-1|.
TGTGCCAGCAGCGTAGTTCCAGGGGCCGGCAGTTGGAGGCGAGAGACCCAGTACTTC
CASSVVPGAGSWRRETQYF
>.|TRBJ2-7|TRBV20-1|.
TGCAGTGCTAGACCTCCTTCATACAGTACCTACGAGCAGTACTTC
CSARPPSYSTYEQYF
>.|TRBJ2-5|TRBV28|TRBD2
TGTGCCAGCAGTTCACCGGGACTAGCGGGAGGGCCGCAAGAGACCCAGTACTTC
CASSSPGLAGGPQETQYF